Listed below are T cell receptor beta chains from one sample, sequenced in a study of shared clonotypes between healthy human individuals. TCRdb's copy holds only in-frame clones and misses some; the assay was immunoSEQ multiplex PCR. The repertoire holds about 1.5 million clones, with 95% to 99% as singletons. Material for sequencing was naive CD4+ T cells sorted from blood. The receptors were sampled from a man aged 30 to 39 in good health. CDR3s include the opening cysteine and the closing phenylalanine or tryptophan. Fields, in order: D gene, V gene, J gene, clone size, CDR3 DNA, CDR3 protein. The D gene is left open where the match is weak. Part of the rows lack a size; the others show once, few, many or a class for expanded clones.

>-|TRBV27|TRBJ2-3|once
TGTGCCAGCAGTTTAAGGTCGCTTCTAGGGTCCGTGGATACGCAGTATTTT
CASSLRSLLGSVDTQYF
>-|TRBV30|TRBJ1-5|-
TGTGCCTGGAGTTACGGGACTGTAGGACAGCCCCAGCATTTT
CAWSYGTVGQPQHF
>TRBD2|TRBV30|TRBJ2-1|-
TGTGCCTGGAGCCCAGGATGGGTCGGGAGGGCCAATGAGCAGTTCTTC
CAWSPGWVGRANEQFF
>TRBD2|TRBV7-9|TRBJ2-1|-
TGTGCCAGCAGCTGGACTAGCGGAAAGAAAAATGAGCAGTTCTTC
CASSWTSGKKNEQFF
>-|TRBV7-2|TRBJ1-1|-
TGTGCCAGCAGCTTTTGGACTAGTTCAGCGATGAACACTGAAGCTTTCTTT
CASSFWTSSAMNTEAFF
>-|TRBV28|TRBJ1-1|-
TGTGCCAGCAGTTTAATAGGGGCTCGCGGGAACACTGAAGCTTTCTTT
CASSLIGARGNTEAFF
>TRBD1|TRBV5-8|TRBJ1-1|-
TGTGCCAGCAGCTTGGGACAGGGTGGAACTGAAGCTTTCTTT
CASSLGQGGTEAFF
>-|TRBV6-6|TRBJ2-1|-
TGTGCCAGCAGTTACTCGGGACGGCTAGGGGATGAGCAGTTCTTC
CASSYSGRLGDEQFF
>-|TRBV27|TRBJ2-3|-
TGTGCCAGCAGTTTTATGGCCGGGCCGGGGACAGATACGCAGTATTTT
CASSFMAGPGTDTQYF
>-|TRBV25-1|TRBJ2-7|-
TGTGCCAGCAGTGAATATCCACACGAGCAGTACTTC
CASSEYPHEQYF
>-|TRBV5-6|TRBJ1-2|-
TGTGCCAGCGGCTCTTTGGGTAGGGCCAACTATGGCTACACCTTC
CASGSLGRANYGYTF
>TRBD2|TRBV6-5|TRBJ2-3|once
TGTGCCAGCAGTTCGGGACTAGCGGGAACAGATACGCAGTATTTT
CASSSGLAGTDTQYF
>-|TRBV28|TRBJ1-5|-
TGTGCCAGCAGTTTATGGGGGGGTAGCAATCAGCCCCAGCATTTT
CASSLWGGSNQPQHF
>TRBD2|TRBV29-1|TRBJ2-2|-
TGCAGCGTCGGGACTAGCGGGATGTCTGGGGAGCTGTTTTTT
CSVGTSGMSGELFF
>-|TRBV4-3|TRBJ2-3|-
TGCGCCAGCAGCCAAGTAGCGCTCACAGATACGCAGTATTTT
CASSQVALTDTQYF
>-|TRBV6-5|TRBJ1-2|-
TGTGCCAGCAGCCTCCCGGACGCTAGGGGCTACACCTTC
CASSLPDARGYTF
>TRBD2|TRBV2|TRBJ2-3|-
TGTGCCAGCAGTGATGGACTAGCGTTTACAGATACGCAGTATTTT
CASSDGLAFTDTQYF
>TRBD2|TRBV9|TRBJ2-3|-
TGTGCCAGCAGCCCCCTAGGGCGGGGGACAGATACGCAGTATTTT
CASSPLGRGTDTQYF
>TRBD2|TRBV7-9|TRBJ2-7|-
TGTGCCAGCAGCTTGGCGGGAGCCTACGAGCAGTACTTC
CASSLAGAYEQYF
>TRBD2|TRBV30|TRBJ2-1|-
TGTGCCTGGAGTGGACTATTTGGGACTAGAAGTCAGAATGAGCAGTTCTTC
CAWSGLFGTRSQNEQFF
>-|TRBV27|TRBJ2-5|-
TGTGCCATCACGAAAGAGACCCAGTACTTC
CAITKETQYF
>-|TRBV2|TRBJ1-3|-
TGTGCCAGCAGTGAAGCTTTTGTAAAAACTGGAAACACCATATATTTT
CASSEAFVKTGNTIYF
>-|TRBV5-1|TRBJ2-7|-
TGCGCCAGCAGGTGGGACGGTGTCTCCGAGCAGTACTTC
CASRWDGVSEQYF
>TRBD2|TRBV5-5|TRBJ2-7|-
TGTGCCAGCAGCGCGGGACTACTCTACGAGCAGTACTTC
CASSAGLLYEQYF
>-|TRBV2|TRBJ2-2|-
TGTGCCAGCAGTGGGCGTCCCGCCGACTTTACCGGGGAGCTGTTTTTT
CASSGRPADFTGELFF
>-|TRBV15|TRBJ2-7|-
TGTGCCACCAGCAGAGACTATGTCTACGAGCAGTACTTC
CATSRDYVYEQYF
>-|TRBV5-4|TRBJ1-2|-
TGTGCCAGCAGCCCGAGGACGGCGCTCTATGGCTACACCTTC
CASSPRTALYGYTF
>TRBD1|TRBV5-6|TRBJ2-5|-
TGTGCCAGCAGGGGACAGGGTCCCAAGACCCAGTACTTC
CASRGQGPKTQYF